The subject of this entry is one T cell receptor (beta chain). Profiling relied on immunoSEQ multiplex PCR, and the TCRdb table lists in-frame clones only, not all of them. The repertoire holds around 120,000 clones, with 85% to 95% as singletons. Trimming removed 5 bases at V and 6 bases at J, with 13 bases between. From germline, CDR1 is SGHTA and CDR2 FQGNSA. The CDR3 spans 13 residues. The data originate from a study of control samples from healthy donors and cancer patients. V usage is TRBV7-2 and J usage is TRBJ1-2; D perhaps matches TRBD1 (5 bases). This clonotype originated in a man aged 50 to 59 with head and neck cancer. The sequenced sample consisted of PBMCs. The CDR3, as DNA: TGTGCCAGCAGCCTGGGACGGACGGATGGCTACACCTTC. Translated, it gives CASSLGRTDGYTF.